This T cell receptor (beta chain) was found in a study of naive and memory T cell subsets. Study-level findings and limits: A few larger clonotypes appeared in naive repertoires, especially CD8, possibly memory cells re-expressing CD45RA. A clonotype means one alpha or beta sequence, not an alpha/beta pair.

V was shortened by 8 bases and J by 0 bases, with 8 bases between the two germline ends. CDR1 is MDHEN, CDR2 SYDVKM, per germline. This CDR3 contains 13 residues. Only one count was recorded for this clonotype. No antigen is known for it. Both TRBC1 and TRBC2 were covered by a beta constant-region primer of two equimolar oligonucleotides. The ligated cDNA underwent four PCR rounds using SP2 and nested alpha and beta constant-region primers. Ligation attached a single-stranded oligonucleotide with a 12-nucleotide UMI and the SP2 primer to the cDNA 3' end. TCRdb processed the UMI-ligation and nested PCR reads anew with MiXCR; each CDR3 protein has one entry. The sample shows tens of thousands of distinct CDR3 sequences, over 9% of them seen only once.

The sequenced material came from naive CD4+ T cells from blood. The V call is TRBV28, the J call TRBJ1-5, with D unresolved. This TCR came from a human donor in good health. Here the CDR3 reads CASAWDSNQPQHF. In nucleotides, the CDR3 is TGTGCCAGCGCCTGGGATAGCAATCAGCCCCAGCATTTT.